These T cell receptor beta chains were read from a single sample in a study of vaccination effects on CD4 cells after COVID-19. These receptors have no known antigen. TCRdb's copy holds only in-frame clones and misses some; the assay was immunoSEQ multiplex PCR. Of some 69,000 clones in the sample, about 74% are singletons; the top ten hold 1.5% to 1.8%. Sequenced material: CD4+ T cells from PBMCs cultured with HCoV-229E spike peptides, taken after COVID-19 vaccination. These receptors originate from a human donor who received a COVID-19 vaccine. CDR3s include the opening cysteine and the closing phenylalanine or tryptophan. A D gene is named only where the DNA matches it firmly. Clone size is given for some rows only: seen once, a few or many times, or a class if the clone is expanded.

cdr3_nt cdr3_aa v_call clone_size j_call d_call
TGTGCCAGCAGCCGCAGTGCTTCCCGGGACTCTGTTACGGATGAGCAGTTCTTC CASSRSASRDSVTDEQFF TRBV7-8 - TRBJ2-1 -
TGCGCCAGCAGCGGAGGACAGGGCTCGGCAGATACGCAGTATTTT CASSGGQGSADTQYF TRBV5-1 - TRBJ2-3 TRBD1
TGTGCCACCAGTGATTACGCAGATACGCAGTATTTT CATSDYADTQYF TRBV24-1 - TRBJ2-3 -
TGCGCCAGCAGCCCCGTGGCGAGCACAGATACGCAGTATTTT CASSPVASTDTQYF TRBV5-1 - TRBJ2-3 -
TGTGCCAGTAGTATAGGGATAGGGGGATACAATGAGCAGTTCTTC CASSIGIGGYNEQFF TRBV19 - TRBJ2-1 -
TGTGCCAGTAGTATCCGACAGGGGGTTCAGCCCCAGCATTTT CASSIRQGVQPQHF TRBV19 - TRBJ1-5 TRBD1
TGTGCCAGCAGGATTGGGGGCTACAATGAGCAGTTCTTC CASRIGGYNEQFF TRBV2 - TRBJ2-1 -
TGTGCCAGCTCACCAGACAGGACTTATGGCTACACCTTC CASSPDRTYGYTF TRBV18 few TRBJ1-2 -
TGCGCCAGCAGCCCTGGGATAGCGGGGGTCACCGGGGAGCTGTTTTTT CASSPGIAGVTGELFF TRBV4-1 - TRBJ2-2 TRBD2
TGTGCCAGCAGCTTAGTGGGGACAGGGGAGCAGTATGGCTACACCTTC CASSLVGTGEQYGYTF TRBV7-2 - TRBJ1-2 TRBD1
TGCGCCAGCAGCTTGCTCTCCGGGCAGTCTAATGAAAAACTGTTTTTT CASSLLSGQSNEKLFF TRBV5-1 - TRBJ1-4 -
TGTGCCAGCAGCCGCTTAACAGGGGTGAACACTGAAGCTTTCTTT CASSRLTGVNTEAFF TRBV5-4 - TRBJ1-1 TRBD1
TGTGCCAGCAGTTACTCGGCTAGCGGGCTATATCGGACGGTCTACAATGAGCAGTTCTTC CASSYSASGLYRTVYNEQFF TRBV6-2/TRBV6-3 once TRBJ2-1 TRBD2
TGTGCCAGCAGCCTCCGGGACGGGCGGGATCCCCTCCACTTT CASSLRDGRDPLHF TRBV7-2 - TRBJ1-6 -
TGTGCCAGCAGTGACAGGGGAAATCAGCCCCAGCATTTT CASSDRGNQPQHF TRBV6-1 - TRBJ1-5 -
TGCGCCAGCAGTCAGACAGGGGCAACTAATGAAAAACTGTTTTTT CASSQTGATNEKLFF TRBV5-1 - TRBJ1-4 TRBD1
TGTGCCAGCAGTGCAGGTGGGGGACAGGGGGACTCACCCCTCCACTTT CASSAGGGQGDSPLHF TRBV28 - TRBJ1-6 TRBD1
TGTGCCAGCAGCCAAGATGAGGGGACTGGCTACACCTTC CASSQDEGTGYTF TRBV14 - TRBJ1-2 -
TGTGCCAGCAGTTACGCACAGTCTAAAAACATTCAGTACTTC CASSYAQSKNIQYF TRBV6-5 - TRBJ2-4 -
TGTGCCAGCCAGACAGACAAGAACTATGGCTACACCTTC CASQTDKNYGYTF TRBV6-1 - TRBJ1-2 -
TGCGCCAGCAGCCAACGAGTGATGTTCGGGGGAACTAATGAAAAACTGTTTTTT CASSQRVMFGGTNEKLFF TRBV4-1 - TRBJ1-4 -
TGTGCCTGGAGTGTTGTTTCTACTGAAGCTTTCTTT CAWSVVSTEAFF TRBV30 - TRBJ1-1 -
TGTGCCAGCCCGGACACCCCAGGGGCGAAGCAAGAGACCCAGTACTTC CASPDTPGAKQETQYF TRBV5-8 once TRBJ2-5 -
TGCGCCAGCAGTTCCGGGACCCCCGGGAGGACCCAGTACTTC CASSSGTPGRTQYF TRBV10-1 few TRBJ2-5 -
TGTGCCAGCAGTTCCCTAGCGGGGGTTGACAATGAGCAGTTCTTC CASSSLAGVDNEQFF TRBV2 few TRBJ2-1 TRBD2
TGTGCCAGCAGTTACTCGGGGGGGCGCATCGACACTGAAGCTTTCTTT CASSYSGGRIDTEAFF TRBV6-5 - TRBJ1-1 -
TGTGCCAGCAGCCCGCGGACAGGGGAAGGTGAAAAACTGTTTTTT CASSPRTGEGEKLFF TRBV3-1/TRBV3-2 - TRBJ1-4 TRBD1
TGTGCCAGCTCACCCAGGGCGACAGATACGCAGTATTTT CASSPRATDTQYF TRBV18 - TRBJ2-3 -
TGTGCCAGCTCACCCCAACCAGTAGGGGTCGAGACCCAGTACTTC CASSPQPVGVETQYF TRBV18 - TRBJ2-5 -
TGTGCCAGCAGGTTCAGTGATAGCTATGGCTACACCTTC CASRFSDSYGYTF TRBV6-5 - TRBJ1-2 -
TGTGCCAGCAGTGAAACCGGACAGGGGGCTCGAGGCTACACCTTC CASSETGQGARGYTF TRBV6-1 - TRBJ1-2 TRBD1
TGTGCCAGTAGATTACGCGTCACAACTAGCGGGGAACGATTCTACAATGAGCAGTTCTTC CASRLRVTTSGERFYNEQFF TRBV19 - TRBJ2-1 TRBD2